Following are 18 T cell receptor beta chains from one sample sequenced in a study of cytotoxic CD8 clonotypes in ibrutinib-treated CLL. The assay was immunoSEQ multiplex PCR, and TCRdb's table has in-frame clones only and misses some. The table shows tens of thousands of clones, with roughly 50% occurring only once. Sequencing used PBMCs, obtained after 24 months of ibrutinib treatment. Receptors were obtained from a human donor with chronic lymphocytic leukemia.

V is TRBV10-3 and J is TRBJ2-5; D is uncertain. Looked up from germline, CDR1 is ENHRY and CDR2 is SYGVKD. Trimming took off 3 bases at V and 5 bases at J, with 4 bases between the two ends. CDR3 length: 11 amino acids. The CDR3 spells CAISEGETQYF. CDR3 coding DNA: TGTGCCATCAGTGAAGGGGAGACCCAGTACTTC.

This clone was counted only a few times. The chain couples TRBV19 to TRBJ2-2; the D gene is possibly TRBD1 (5 bases). CDR1 is LNHDA, CDR2 SQIVND, per germline (reference sequence). The CDR3 consists of 12 residues. V was clipped by 8 bases and J by 5 bases, with 9 bases between them. In DNA, the CDR3 is TGTGCCAGTGAACAGGATACCGGGGAGCTGTTTTTT. Translation gives CASEQDTGELFF.

The chain carries TRBV5-4 and TRBJ1-1; D unclear. The CDR3 contains 15 residues. The germline CDR1 and CDR2 sequences are SGHNT and YYREEE (reference sequence). V was pared by 0 bases and J by 0 bases, with 9 bases between. For the CDR3, the DNA is TGTGCCAGCAGCTTGGGTCCGGCCCTGAACACTGAAGCTTTCTTT. Translated: CASSLGPALNTEAFF.

V gene TRBV5-1 combines with J gene TRBJ2-3; the match to TRBD2 covers 9 bases. Germline V gene lookup returns CDR1 SGHRS and CDR2 YFSETQ. The CDR3 runs 16 residues. J gave up 2 bases and V 0 bases, and 4 bases lay outside the gene matches. The CDR3 sequence is CASSLVGGGATDTQYF. CDR3 bases: TGCGCCAGCAGCTTGGTCGGCGGGGGGGCCACAGATACGCAGTATTTT. Full variable domain (rest looked up from reference TRBV5-1 and TRBJ2-3): KAGVTQTPRYLIKTRGQQVTLSCSPISGHRSVSWYQQTPGQGLQFLFEYFSETQRNKGNFPGRFSGRQFSNSRSEMNVSTLELGDSALYLCASSLVGGGATDTQYFGPGTRLTVL.

The chain links TRBV5-1 to TRBJ2-3; no definite D call. This CDR3 region has 12 residues. CDR1 is SGHRS and CDR2 is YFSETQ in the germline V gene. The V end was cut by 1 base, the J end by 5 bases, with 5 bases between. This CDR3 reads CASSLNGDTQYF. CDR3 nucleotide sequence: TGCGCCAGCAGCTTGAATGGAGATACGCAGTATTTT.

The chain uses TRBV5-4 and TRBJ2-3; 10 nucleotides line up with TRBD2. Germline V gene sequence: CDR1 SGHNT, CDR2 YYREEE (reference sequence). Unmatched junction bases numbered 9, after V lost 4 bases and J lost 4 bases. The CDR3 spans 16 residues. The CDR3 DNA follows: TGTGCCAGCAGCGGGGTAGCGGGAGGTTACTCAGATACGCAGTATTTT. It yields the protein CASSGVAGGYSDTQYF. The whole variable domain, remainder taken from reference TRBV5-4 and TRBJ2-3, is ETGVTQSPTHLIKTRGQQVTLRCSSQSGHNTVSWYQQALGQGPQFIFQYYREEENGRGNFPPRFSGLQFPNYSSELNVNALELDDSALYLCASSGVAGGYSDTQYFGPGTRLTVL.

This clone was seen once. The chain uses TRBV27 and TRBJ2-1; TRBD2 agrees at 8 bases. Trimming removed 8 bases from V and 2 bases from J; junction bases left unmatched: 5. This CDR3 has 14 residues. Germline loops: CDR1 MNHEY, CDR2 SMNVEV (reference sequence). CDR3 coding DNA: TGTGCCAGCTCACCGGGGGGGACCTACAATGAGCAGTTCTTC. Its translation: CASSPGGTYNEQFF.

The chain combines TRBV6-6 with TRBJ1-3; the D is unclear. Germline V gives CDR1 MNHNY, CDR2 SVGAGI (reference sequence). The CDR3 has 14 residues. Trimming cost V 0 bases and J 4 bases, with 7 bases left between them. The CDR3: CASSYSGSGNTIYF. CDR3 bases: TGTGCCAGCAGTTACTCAGGGTCAGGAAACACCATATATTTT.

This clone is a singleton in its sample. This rearrangement joins TRBV10-3 to TRBJ1-1; D gene unclear. The CDR3 spans 14 residues. Germline CDR1 ENHRY, CDR2 SYGVKD. Trimming stripped 2 bases from V and 4 bases from J, with 11 bases between. The CDR3 DNA is TGTGCCATCAGTGAGGGTGTGGTGGGCACTGAAGCTTTCTTT. Protein: CAISEGVVGTEAFF.

The table lists this clone with a count of one. The rearrangement uses TRBV10-2 and TRBJ2-7; D is perhaps TRBD1 (6 bases). Per the germline V gene, CDR1 is WSHSY and CDR2 is SAAADI. V dropped 5 bases and J dropped 7 bases, with 9 bases sitting between them. The CDR3 extends over 11 amino acids. CDR3 nucleotides: TGCGCCAGCAGTTGGGGGCGGGAGCAGTACGTC. Amino acids: CASSWGREQYV.

This sequence joins TRBV27 and TRBJ2-1; D may be TRBD2 (5 bases). The ends were cut back, 4 bases at V and 4 bases at J, with 11 bases in the middle. This CDR3 has 14 residues. CDR1 and CDR2 (germline): MNHEY, SMNVEV (reference sequence). The CDR3: CASSSPTIYNEQFF. DNA for the CDR3: TGTGCCAGCAGTTCGCCGACTATTTACAATGAGCAGTTCTTC.

The rearrangement links TRBV20-1 to TRBJ1-1; D gene ambiguous. Trimming removed 6 bases at V and 7 bases at J, with 12 bases between. The CDR3 length is 11 residues. The germline V gene encodes CDR1 DFQATT and CDR2 SNEGSKA (reference sequence). The CDR3 loop is CSAWRWGEAFF. The CDR3 region has the DNA TGCAGTGCGTGGAGGTGGGGTGAAGCTTTCTTT.

The V and J genes are TRBV6-5 and TRBJ2-7; D gene unclear. CDR3 length equals 16 residues. The ends were cut back, 0 bases at V and 9 bases at J, with 21 bases in the middle. Germline values: CDR1 MNHEY, CDR2 SVGAGI. The chain's CDR3 is CASSYSTSPGEFGQYF. Written as DNA, the CDR3 is TGTGCCAGCAGTTACTCTACGAGCCCAGGAGAGTTTGGGCAGTACTTC.

The chain links TRBV2 to TRBJ2-7; 7 positions agree with TRBD2. Trimming cost V 4 bases and J 5 bases; bases outside gene matches: 11. CDR1 SNHLY and CDR2 FYNNEI come from the germline V gene. The length of the CDR3 is 15 residues. CDR3 sequence: CASSVRLAPADEQYF. The CDR3 DNA reads as TGTGCCAGCAGTGTAAGACTAGCCCCGGCGGACGAGCAGTACTTC.

The chain joins TRBV18 to TRBJ2-1; 7 bases are shared with TRBD2. Germline V lookup: CDR1 KGHSH, CDR2 LQKENI. The J segment lost 8 bases and the V segment lost 2 bases, leaving 12 bases of the junction unmatched. The CDR3 runs to 16 residues. The chain's CDR3 is CASSPYRDYKTDEQFF. The CDR3 DNA reads as TGTGCCAGCTCACCATACCGGGACTACAAAACCGATGAGCAGTTCTTC.

The V gene is TRBV30, the J gene TRBJ2-2; 7 bases agree with TRBD2. Germline trimming cut 2 bases from V and 9 bases from J; bases unmatched to any gene: 6. The CDR3 sequence is 13 residues long. Germline loops: CDR1 GTSNPN, CDR2 SVGIG (reference sequence). CDR3: CAWSSLAARELFF. CDR3 nucleotides: TGTGCCTGGAGTAGCCTAGCGGCCCGGGAGCTGTTTTTT.

This chain connects TRBV6-5 to TRBJ2-7, with TRBD2 matching 8 bases. Trimming cost V 6 bases and J 2 bases; bases outside gene matches: 9. CDR1 and CDR2 from the germline V gene are MNHEY and SVGAGI. The CDR3 has 15 residues. CDR3 sequence: CASSPPGLAAYEQYF. In DNA form, the CDR3 reads TGTGCCAGCAGCCCTCCTGGACTAGCCGCCTACGAGCAGTACTTC.

The table lists this clone with a few counts. The V gene is TRBV5-8, the J gene TRBJ2-7; D remains ambiguous. Trimming pared 2 bases from V and 6 bases from J, leaving 12 bases between. Germline lookup yields CDR1 SGHTS and CDR2 YDEGEE. CDR3 length: 13 residues. DNA for the CDR3: TGTGCCAGCAGCTTCAGGCTCCTCGGCGAGCAGTACGTC. It encodes CASSFRLLGEQYV.